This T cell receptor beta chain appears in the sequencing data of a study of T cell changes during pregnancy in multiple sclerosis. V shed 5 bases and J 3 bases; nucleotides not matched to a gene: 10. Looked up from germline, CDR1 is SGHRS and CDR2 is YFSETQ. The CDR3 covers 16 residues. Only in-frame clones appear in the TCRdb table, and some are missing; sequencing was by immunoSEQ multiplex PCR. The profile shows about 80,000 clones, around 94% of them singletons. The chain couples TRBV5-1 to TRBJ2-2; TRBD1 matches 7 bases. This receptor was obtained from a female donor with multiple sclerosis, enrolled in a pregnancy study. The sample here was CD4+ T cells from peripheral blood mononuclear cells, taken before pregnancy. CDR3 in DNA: TGCGCCAGCAGATTTACGGCAGGGGGAGACACCGGGGAGCTGTTTTTT. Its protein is CASRFTAGGDTGELFF.